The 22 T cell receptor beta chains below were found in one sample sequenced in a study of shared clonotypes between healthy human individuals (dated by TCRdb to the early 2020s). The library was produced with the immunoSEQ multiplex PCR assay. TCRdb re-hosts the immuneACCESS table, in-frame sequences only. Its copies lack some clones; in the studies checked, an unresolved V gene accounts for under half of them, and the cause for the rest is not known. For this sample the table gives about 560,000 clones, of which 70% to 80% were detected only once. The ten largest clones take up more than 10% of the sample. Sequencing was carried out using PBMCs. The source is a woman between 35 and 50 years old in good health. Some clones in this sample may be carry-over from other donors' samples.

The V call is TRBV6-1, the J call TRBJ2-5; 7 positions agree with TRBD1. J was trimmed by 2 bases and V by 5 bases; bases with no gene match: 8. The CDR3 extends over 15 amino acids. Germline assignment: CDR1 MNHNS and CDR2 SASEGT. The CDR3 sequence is CASSNFGDSQETQYF. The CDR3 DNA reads TGTGCCAGCAGTAATTTTGGGGACAGTCAAGAGACCCAGTACTTC.

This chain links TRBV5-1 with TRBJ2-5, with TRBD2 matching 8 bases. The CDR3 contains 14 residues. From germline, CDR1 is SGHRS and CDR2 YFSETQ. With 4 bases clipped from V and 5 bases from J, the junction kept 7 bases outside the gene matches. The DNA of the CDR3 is TGCGCCAGCAGCCGGGAGGGGCCATGGGAGACCCAGTACTTC. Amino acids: CASSREGPWETQYF.

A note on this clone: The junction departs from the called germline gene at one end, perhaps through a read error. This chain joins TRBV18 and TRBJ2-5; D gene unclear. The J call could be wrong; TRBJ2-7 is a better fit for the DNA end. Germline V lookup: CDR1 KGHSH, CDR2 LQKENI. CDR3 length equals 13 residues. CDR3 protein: CASSPLGPYEQYF. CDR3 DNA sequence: TGTGCCAGCTCGCCACTGGGTCCCTACGAGCAGTACTTC.

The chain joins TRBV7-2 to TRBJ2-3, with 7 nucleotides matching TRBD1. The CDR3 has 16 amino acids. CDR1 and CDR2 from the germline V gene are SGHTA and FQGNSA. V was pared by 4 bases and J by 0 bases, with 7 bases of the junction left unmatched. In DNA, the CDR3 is TGTGCCAGCAGCTCCCCCGACAGGGATAGCACAGATACGCAGTATTTT. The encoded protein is CASSSPDRDSTDTQYF.

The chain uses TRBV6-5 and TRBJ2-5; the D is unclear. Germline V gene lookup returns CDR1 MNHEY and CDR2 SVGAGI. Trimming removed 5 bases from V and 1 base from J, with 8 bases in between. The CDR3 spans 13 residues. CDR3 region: CASSRAIQETQYF. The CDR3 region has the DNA TGTGCCAGCAGTAGGGCTATCCAAGAGACCCAGTACTTC.

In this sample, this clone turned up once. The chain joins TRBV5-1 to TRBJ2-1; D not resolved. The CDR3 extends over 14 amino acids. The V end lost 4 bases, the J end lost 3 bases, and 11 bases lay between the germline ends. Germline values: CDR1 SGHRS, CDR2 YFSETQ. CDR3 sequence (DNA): TGCGCCAGCAGCGTTACTACAGACTACAATGAGCAGTTCTTC. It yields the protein CASSVTTDYNEQFF. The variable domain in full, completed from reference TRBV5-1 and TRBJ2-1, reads KAGVTQTPRYLIKTRGQQVTLSCSPISGHRSVSWYQQTPGQGLQFLFEYFSETQRNKGNFPGRFSGRQFSNSRSEMNVSTLELGDSALYLCASSVTTDYNEQFFGPGTRLTVL.

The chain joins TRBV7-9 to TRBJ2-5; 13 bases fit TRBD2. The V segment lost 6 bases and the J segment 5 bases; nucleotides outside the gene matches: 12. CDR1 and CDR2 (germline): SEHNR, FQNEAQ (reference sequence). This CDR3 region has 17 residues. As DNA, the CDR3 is TGTGCCAGCAGTTATAGGACTAGCGGGAGAGTTGGGGAGACCCAGTACTTC. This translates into CASSYRTSGRVGETQYF.

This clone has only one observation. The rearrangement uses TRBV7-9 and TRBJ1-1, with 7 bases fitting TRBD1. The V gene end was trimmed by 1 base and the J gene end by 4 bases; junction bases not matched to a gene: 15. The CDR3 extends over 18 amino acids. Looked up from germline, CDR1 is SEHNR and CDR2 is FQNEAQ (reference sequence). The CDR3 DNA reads TGTGCCAGCAGCTTAGTGGCCCGGGCAGGGGGTCGGGGCACTGAAGCTTTCTTT. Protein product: CASSLVARAGGRGTEAFF.

This CDR3 reads CASSLGPVRGINGYTF. The CDR3 nucleotides read TGTGCCAGCAGTTTAGGCCCCGTGCGGGGGATCAATGGCTACACCTTC. The genes are TRBV28 and TRBJ1-2; possible D gene TRBD1, 5 bases. This CDR3 spans 16 amino acids. Trimming took off 2 bases at V and 6 bases at J, with 19 bases between the two ends. Per the germline V gene, CDR1 is MDHEN and CDR2 is SYDVKM.

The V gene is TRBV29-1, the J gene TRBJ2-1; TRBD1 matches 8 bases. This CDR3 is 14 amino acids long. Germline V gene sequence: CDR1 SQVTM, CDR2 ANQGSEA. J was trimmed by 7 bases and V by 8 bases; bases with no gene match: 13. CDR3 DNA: TGCAGCATACTCGACAGGGGTGGAACGAATGAGCAGTTCTTC. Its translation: CSILDRGGTNEQFF.

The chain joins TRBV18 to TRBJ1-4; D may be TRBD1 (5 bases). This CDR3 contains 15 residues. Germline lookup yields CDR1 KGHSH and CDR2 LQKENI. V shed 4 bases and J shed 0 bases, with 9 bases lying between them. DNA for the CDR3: TGTGCCAGCTCACATGGACACACAACTAATGAAAAACTGTTTTTT. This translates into CASSHGHTTNEKLFF.

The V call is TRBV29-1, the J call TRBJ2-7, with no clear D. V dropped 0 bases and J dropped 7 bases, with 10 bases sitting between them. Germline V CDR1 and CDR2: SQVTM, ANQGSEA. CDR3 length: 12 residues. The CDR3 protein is CSVEESVGEQYF. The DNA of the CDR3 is TGCAGCGTTGAAGAGTCCGTTGGAGAGCAGTACTTC.

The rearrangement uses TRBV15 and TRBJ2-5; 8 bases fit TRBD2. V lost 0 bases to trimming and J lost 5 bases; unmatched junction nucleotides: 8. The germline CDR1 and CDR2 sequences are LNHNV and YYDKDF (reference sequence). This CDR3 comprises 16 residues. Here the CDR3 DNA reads TGTGCCACCAGCAGAGATAGAAGCGGGGGAGTGGAGACCCAGTACTTC. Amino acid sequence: CATSRDRSGGVETQYF.

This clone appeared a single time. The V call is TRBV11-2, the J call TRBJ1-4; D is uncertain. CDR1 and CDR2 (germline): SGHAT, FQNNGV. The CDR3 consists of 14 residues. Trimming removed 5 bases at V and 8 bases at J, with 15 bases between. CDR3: CASSSRLGSEKLFF. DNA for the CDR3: TGTGCCAGCAGCAGTAGGTTAGGCTCAGAAAAACTGTTTTTT.

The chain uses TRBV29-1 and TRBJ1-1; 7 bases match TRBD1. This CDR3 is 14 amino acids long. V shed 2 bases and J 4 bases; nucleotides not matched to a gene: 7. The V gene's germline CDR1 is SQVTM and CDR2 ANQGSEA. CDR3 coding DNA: TGCAGCGTTGAAAACAGGGGAAGGGCCACTGAAGCTTTCTTT. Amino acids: CSVENRGRATEAFF.

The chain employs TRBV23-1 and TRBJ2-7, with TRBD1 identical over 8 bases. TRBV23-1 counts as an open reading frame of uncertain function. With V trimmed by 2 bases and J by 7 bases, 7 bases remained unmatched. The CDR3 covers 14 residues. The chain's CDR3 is CASSQRDRFEEQYF. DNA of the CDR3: TGCGCCAGCAGTCAACGGGACAGGTTTGAGGAGCAGTACTTC.

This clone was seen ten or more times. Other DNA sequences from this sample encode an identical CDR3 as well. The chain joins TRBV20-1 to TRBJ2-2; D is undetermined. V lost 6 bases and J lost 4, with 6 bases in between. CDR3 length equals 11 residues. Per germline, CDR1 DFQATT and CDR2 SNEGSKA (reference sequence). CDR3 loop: CSAFTTGELFF. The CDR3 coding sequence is TGCAGTGCCTTTACCACCGGGGAGCTGTTTTTT.

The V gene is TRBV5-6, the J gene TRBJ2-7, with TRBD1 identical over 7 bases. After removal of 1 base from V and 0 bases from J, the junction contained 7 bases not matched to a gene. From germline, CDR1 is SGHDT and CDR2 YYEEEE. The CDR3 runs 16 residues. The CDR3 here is CASSLLGTVDSYEQYF. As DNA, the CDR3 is TGTGCCAGCAGCTTGCTAGGGACAGTAGACTCCTACGAGCAGTACTTC.

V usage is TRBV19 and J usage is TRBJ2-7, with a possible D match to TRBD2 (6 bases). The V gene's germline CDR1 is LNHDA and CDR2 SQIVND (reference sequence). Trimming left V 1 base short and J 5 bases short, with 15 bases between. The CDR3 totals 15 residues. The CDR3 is CASSIGEAGRHEQYF. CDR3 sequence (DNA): TGTGCCAGTAGTATAGGGGAGGCAGGGCGGCACGAGCAGTACTTC.

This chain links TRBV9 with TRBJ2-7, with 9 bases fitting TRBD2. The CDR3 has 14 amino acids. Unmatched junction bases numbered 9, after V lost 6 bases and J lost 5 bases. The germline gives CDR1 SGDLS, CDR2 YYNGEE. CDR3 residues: CASNLAGEEHEQYF. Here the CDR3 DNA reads TGTGCCAGCAATTTAGCGGGAGAAGAACACGAGCAGTACTTC.

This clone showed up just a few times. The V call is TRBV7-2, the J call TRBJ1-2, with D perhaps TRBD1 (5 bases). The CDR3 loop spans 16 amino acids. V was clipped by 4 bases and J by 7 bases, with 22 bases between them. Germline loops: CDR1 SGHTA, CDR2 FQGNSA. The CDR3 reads CASSSLGEGRSGGYTF. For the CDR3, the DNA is TGTGCCAGCAGCTCGTTGGGGGAGGGGAGGAGTGGTGGCTACACCTTC. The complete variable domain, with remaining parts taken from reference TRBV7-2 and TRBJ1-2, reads GAGVSQSPSNKVTEKGKDVELRCDPISGHTALYWYRQSLGQGLEFLIYFQGNSAPDKSGLPSDRFSAERTGGSVSTLTIQRTQQEDSAVYLCASSSLGEGRSGGYTFGSGTRLTVV.

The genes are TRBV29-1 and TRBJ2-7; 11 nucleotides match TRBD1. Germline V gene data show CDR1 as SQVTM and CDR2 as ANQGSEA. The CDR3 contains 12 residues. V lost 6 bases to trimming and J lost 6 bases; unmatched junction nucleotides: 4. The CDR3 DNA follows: TGCAGCGTCGGGGGACAGGGGGTCGAGCAGTACTTC. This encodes CSVGGQGVEQYF.